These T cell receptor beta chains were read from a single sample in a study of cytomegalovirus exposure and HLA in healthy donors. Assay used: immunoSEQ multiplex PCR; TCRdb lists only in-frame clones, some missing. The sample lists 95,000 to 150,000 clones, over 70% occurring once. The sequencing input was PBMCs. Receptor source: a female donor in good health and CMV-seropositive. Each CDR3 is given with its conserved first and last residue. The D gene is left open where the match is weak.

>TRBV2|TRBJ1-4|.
CASTGVDRLNEKLFF
TGTGCCAGCACTGGAGTCGACAGGCTAAATGAAAAACTGTTTTTT
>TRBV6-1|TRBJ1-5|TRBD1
CASTRDRVDQPQHF
TGTGCCAGCACCCGGGACAGGGTAGATCAGCCCCAGCATTTT
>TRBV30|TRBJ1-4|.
CAWNRQSNEKLFF
TGTGCCTGGAATAGACAGTCTAATGAAAAACTGTTTTTT
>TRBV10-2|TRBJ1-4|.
CASRDLGGKTVF
TGCGCCAGCAGAGACCTAGGAGGAAAAACTGTTTTT
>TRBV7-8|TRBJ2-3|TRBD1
CASSRSGGSTDTQYF
TGTGCCAGCAGCCGTTCAGGGGGTAGCACAGATACGCAGTATTTT
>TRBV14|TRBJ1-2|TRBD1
CASSQESGQAYGYTF
TGTGCCAGCAGCCAAGAGTCGGGACAGGCCTATGGCTACACCTTC
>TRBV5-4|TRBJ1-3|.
CASSRDYRGSGNTIYF
TGTGCCAGCAGCCGGGACTACAGAGGCTCTGGAAACACCATATATTTT
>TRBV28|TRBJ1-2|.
CASTRGGGPNYGYTF
TGTGCCAGCACCCGCGGGGGGGGGCCTAACTATGGCTACACCTTC
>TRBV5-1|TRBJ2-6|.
CASSPGTSQGANVLTF
TGCGCCAGCAGCCCAGGAACTTCTCAAGGGGCCAACGTCCTGACTTTC
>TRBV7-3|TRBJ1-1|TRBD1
CASSPTGQAEAFF
TGTGCCAGCAGCCCCACCGGACAGGCTGAAGCTTTCTTT
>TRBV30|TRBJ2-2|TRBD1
CAWSLPRTGFIGELFF
TGTGCCTGGAGTCTTCCCAGGACAGGGTTTATCGGGGAGCTGTTTTTT